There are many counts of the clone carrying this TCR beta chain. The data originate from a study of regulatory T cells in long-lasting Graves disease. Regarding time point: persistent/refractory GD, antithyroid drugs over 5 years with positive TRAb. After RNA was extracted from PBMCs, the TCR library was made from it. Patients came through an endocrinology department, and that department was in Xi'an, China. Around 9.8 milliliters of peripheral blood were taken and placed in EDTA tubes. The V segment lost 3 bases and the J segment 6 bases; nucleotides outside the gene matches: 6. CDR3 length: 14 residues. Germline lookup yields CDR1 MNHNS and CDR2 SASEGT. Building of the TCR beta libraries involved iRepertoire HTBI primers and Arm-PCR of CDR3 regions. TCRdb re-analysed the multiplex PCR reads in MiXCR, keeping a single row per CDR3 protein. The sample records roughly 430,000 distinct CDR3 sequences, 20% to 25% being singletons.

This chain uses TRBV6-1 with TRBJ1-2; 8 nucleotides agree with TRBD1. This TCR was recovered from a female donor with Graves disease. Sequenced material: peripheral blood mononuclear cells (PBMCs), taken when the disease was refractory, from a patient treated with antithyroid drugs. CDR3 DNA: TGTGCCAGCAGTGATTTCCGGACAGGGAATGGCTACACCTTC. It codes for CASSDFRTGNGYTF.